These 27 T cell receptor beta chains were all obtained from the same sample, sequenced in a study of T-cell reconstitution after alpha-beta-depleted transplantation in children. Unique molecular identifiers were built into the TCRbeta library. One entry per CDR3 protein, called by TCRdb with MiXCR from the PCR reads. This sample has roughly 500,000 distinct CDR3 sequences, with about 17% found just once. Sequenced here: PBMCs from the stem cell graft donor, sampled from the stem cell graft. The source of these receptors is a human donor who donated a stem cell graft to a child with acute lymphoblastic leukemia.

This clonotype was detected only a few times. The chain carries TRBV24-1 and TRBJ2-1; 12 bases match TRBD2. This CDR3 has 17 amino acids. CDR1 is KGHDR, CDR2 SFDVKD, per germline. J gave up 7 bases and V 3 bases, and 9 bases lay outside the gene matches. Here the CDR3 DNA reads TGTGCCACCAGTGATACTACTAGCGGGAGGCTGGTGAATGAGCAGTTCTTC. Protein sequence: CATSDTTSGRLVNEQFF.

DNA for the CDR3: TGTGCCAGCAGCCAGGGGAGTACTACTAGTGAAGAGACCCAGTACTTC. This translates into CASSQGSTTSEETQYF. The rearrangement uses TRBV4-2 and TRBJ2-5; tentatively, D is TRBD2 (5 bases). This CDR3 contains 16 residues. Germline assignment: CDR1 LGHNA and CDR2 YNFKEQ. V was shortened by 3 bases and J by 3 bases, with 17 bases between the two germline ends.

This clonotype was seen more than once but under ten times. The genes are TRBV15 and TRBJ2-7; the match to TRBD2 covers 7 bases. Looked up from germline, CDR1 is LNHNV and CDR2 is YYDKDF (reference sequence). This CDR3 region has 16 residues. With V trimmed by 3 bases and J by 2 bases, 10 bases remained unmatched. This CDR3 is CATSSFMREFPYEQYF. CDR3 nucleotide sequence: TGTGCCACCAGCAGCTTCATGCGGGAGTTCCCCTACGAGCAGTACTTC.

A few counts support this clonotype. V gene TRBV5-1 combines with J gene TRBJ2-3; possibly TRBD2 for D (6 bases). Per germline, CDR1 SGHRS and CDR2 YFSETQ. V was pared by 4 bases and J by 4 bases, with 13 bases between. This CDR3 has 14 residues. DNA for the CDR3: TGCGCCAGCAGCGTGGCCGGGGGTCCAGATACGCAGTATTTT. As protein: CASSVAGGPDTQYF.

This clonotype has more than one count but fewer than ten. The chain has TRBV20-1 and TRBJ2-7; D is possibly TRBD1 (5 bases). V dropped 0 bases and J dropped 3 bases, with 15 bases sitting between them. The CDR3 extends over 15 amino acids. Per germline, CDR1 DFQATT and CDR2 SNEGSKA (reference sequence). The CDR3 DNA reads TGCAGTGCTAGAGACAGGGCCTCACACCACTACGAGCAGTACTTC. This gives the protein CSARDRASHHYEQYF.

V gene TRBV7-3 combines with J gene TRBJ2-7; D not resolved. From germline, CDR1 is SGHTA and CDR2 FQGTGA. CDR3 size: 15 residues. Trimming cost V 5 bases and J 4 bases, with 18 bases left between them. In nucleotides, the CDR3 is TGTGCCAGCAGCCCATATTCGGGCCCCACGTACGAGCAGTACTTC. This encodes CASSPYSGPTYEQYF.

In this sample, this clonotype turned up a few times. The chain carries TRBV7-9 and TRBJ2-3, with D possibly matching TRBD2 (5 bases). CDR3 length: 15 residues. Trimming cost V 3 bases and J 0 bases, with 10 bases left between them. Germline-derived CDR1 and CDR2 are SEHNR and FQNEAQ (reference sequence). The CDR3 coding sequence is TGTGCCAGCAGCTTGCGGGCCGATAGCACAGATACGCAGTATTTT. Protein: CASSLRADSTDTQYF.

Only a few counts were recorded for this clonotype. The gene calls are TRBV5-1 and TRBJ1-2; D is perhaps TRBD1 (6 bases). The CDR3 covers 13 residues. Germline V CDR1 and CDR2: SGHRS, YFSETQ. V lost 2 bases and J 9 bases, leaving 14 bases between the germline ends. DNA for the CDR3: TGCGCCAGCAGCTTTAAGGGGGATCGGAGCTACACCTTC. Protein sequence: CASSFKGDRSYTF.

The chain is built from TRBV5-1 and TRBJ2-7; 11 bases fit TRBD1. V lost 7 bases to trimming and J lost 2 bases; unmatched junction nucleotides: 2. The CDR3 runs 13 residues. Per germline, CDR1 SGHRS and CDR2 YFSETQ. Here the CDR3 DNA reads TGCGCCAGCGGACAGGGGGCTCCCTACGAGCAGTACTTC. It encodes CASGQGAPYEQYF.

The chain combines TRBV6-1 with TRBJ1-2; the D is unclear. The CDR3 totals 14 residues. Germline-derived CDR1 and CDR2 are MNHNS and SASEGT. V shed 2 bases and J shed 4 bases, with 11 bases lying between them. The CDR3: CASSERGDSYGYTF. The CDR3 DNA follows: TGTGCCAGCAGTGAACGCGGGGATTCCTATGGCTACACCTTC.

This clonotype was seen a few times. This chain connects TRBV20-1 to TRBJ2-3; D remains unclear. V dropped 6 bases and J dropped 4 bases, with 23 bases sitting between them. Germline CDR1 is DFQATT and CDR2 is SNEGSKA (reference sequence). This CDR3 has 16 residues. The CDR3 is CSAPPGVRSSADTQYF. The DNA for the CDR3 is TGCAGTGCCCCGCCTGGGGTTAGATCCTCCGCAGATACGCAGTATTTT.

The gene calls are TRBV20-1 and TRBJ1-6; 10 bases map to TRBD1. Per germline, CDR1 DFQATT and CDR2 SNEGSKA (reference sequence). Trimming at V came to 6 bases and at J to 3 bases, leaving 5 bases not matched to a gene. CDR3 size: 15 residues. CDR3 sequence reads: CSARTGGIYNSPLHF. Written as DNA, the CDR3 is TGCAGTGCCAGGACAGGGGGAATCTATAATTCACCCCTCCACTTT.

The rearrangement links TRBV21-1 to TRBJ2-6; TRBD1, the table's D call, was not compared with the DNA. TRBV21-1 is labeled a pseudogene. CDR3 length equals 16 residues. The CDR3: CASSQGQDSGANVLTF. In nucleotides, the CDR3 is TGTGCCAGCAGCCAGGGACAGGACTCTGGGGCCAACGTCCTGACTTTC.

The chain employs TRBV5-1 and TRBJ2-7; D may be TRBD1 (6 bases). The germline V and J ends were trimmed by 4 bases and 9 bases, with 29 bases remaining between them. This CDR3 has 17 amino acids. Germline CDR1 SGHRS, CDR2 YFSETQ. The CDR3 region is CASSQGRQFRGYFWQYF. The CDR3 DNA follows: TGCGCCAGCAGCCAGGGGCGACAGTTTAGGGGATATTTCTGGCAGTACTTC.

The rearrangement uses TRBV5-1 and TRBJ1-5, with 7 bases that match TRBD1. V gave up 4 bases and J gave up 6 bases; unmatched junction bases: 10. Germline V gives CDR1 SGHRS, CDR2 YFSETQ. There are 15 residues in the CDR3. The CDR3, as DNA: TGCGCCAGCAGCCCATCGACAGGGATCGGTCAGCCCCAGCATTTT. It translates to CASSPSTGIGQPQHF. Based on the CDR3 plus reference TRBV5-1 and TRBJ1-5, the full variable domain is KAGVTQTPRYLIKTRGQQVTLSCSPISGHRSVSWYQQTPGQGLQFLFEYFSETQRNKGNFPGRFSGRQFSNSRSEMNVSTLELGDSALYLCASSPSTGIGQPQHFGDGTRLSIL.

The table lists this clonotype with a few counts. The CDR3 loop is CSARDAARALFYGYTF. The CDR3 DNA follows: TGCAGTGCTAGAGATGCGGCTCGAGCGTTATTCTATGGCTACACCTTC. This chain connects TRBV20-1 to TRBJ1-2; D is ambiguous. V was shortened by 0 bases and J by 4 bases, with 18 bases between the two germline ends. This CDR3 is built from 16 residues. From germline, CDR1 is DFQATT and CDR2 SNEGSKA (reference sequence).

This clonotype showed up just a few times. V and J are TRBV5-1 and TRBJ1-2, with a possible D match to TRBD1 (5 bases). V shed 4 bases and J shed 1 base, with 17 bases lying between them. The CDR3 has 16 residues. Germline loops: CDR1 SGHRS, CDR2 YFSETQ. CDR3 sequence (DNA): TGCGCCAGCAGCCAGGCTGGGGGACCTTTTAACTATGGCTACACCTTC. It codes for CASSQAGGPFNYGYTF.

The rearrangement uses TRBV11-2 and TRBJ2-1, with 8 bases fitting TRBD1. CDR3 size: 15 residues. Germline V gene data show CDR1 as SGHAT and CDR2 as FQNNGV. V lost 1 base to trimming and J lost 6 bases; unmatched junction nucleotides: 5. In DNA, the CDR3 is TGTGCCAGCAGCTTAGTCCAGGGGGCGACCAATGAGCAGTTCTTC. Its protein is CASSLVQGATNEQFF.

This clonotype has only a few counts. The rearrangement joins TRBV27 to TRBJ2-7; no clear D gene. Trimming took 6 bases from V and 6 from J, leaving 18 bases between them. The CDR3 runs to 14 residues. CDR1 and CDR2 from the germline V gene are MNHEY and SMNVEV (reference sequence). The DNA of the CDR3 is TGTGCCAGCAGGGTGTTCGAATCGGCCCCCGAGCAGTACTTC. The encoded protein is CASRVFESAPEQYF.

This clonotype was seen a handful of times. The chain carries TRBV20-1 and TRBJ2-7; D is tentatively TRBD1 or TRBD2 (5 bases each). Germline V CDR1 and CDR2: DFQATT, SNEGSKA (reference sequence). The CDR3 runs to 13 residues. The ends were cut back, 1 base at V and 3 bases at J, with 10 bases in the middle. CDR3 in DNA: TGCAGTGCTAGAGGGGACCCCGACTACGAGCAGTACTTC. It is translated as CSARGDPDYEQYF.

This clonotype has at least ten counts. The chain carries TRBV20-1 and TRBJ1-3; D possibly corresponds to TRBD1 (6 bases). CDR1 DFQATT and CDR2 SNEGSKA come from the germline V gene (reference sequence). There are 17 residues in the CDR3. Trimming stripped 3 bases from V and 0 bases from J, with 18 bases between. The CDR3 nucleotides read TGCAGTGCTAGTAGCAGGGGAAGCGCCAGCTCTGGAAACACCATATATTTT. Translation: CSASSRGSASSGNTIYF.

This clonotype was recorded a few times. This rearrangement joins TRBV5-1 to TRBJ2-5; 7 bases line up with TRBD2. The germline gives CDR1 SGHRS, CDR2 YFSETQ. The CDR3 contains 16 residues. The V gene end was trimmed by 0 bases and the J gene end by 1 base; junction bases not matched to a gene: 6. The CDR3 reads CASSLGLADPQETQYF. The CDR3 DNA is TGCGCCAGCAGCTTGGGACTAGCAGATCCCCAAGAGACCCAGTACTTC.

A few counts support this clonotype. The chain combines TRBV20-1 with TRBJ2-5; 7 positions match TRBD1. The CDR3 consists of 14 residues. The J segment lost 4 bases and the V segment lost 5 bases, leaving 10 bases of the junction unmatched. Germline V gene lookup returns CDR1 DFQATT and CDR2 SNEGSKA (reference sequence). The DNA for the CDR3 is TGCAGTGCTCGATCCGGGACAGTGATAGAGACCCAGTACTTC. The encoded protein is CSARSGTVIETQYF.

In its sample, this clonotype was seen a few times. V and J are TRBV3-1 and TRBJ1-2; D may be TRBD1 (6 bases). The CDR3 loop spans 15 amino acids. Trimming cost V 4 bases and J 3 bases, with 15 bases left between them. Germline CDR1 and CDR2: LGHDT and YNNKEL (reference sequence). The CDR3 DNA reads TGTGCCAGCAGCCTCCTACCGGGGGGCCACTATGGCTACACCTTC. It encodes CASSLLPGGHYGYTF.

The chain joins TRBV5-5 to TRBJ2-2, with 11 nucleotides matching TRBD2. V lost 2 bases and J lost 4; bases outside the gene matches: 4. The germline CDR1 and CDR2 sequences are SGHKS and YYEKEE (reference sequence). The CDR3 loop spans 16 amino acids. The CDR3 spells CASSLLAGASTGELFF. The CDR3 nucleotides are TGTGCCAGCAGCTTACTAGCGGGGGCGAGCACCGGGGAGCTGTTTTTT.

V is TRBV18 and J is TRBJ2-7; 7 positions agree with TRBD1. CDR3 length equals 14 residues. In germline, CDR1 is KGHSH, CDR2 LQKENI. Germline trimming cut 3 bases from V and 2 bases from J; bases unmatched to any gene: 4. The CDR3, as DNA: TGTGCCAGCTCACCCGGACAGGCTACCTACGAGCAGTACTTC. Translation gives CASSPGQATYEQYF.

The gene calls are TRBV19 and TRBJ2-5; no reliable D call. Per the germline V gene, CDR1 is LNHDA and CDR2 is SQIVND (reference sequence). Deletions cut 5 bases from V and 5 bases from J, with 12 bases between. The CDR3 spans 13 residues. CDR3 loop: CASSQEWYETQYF. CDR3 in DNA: TGTGCCAGTAGTCAAGAATGGTACGAGACCCAGTACTTC.